This TCR beta chain appears in the sequencing data of a study of T cell responses to AZD1222 COVID-19 vaccine. Study summary: Pooling was applied to second doses at about 4 or about 12 weeks. The study's findings and limits: Donors were mostly white British, more females; clonal diversity possibly underestimated. Baseline testing showed seropositivity in only a handful of AZD1222 recipients. Within unmutated variant regions lay the reported targets of nearly half of spike-specific TCRs.

The CDR3 loop spans 12 amino acids. Trimming took 7 bases from V and 3 from J, leaving 4 bases between them. Germline V gene sequence: CDR1 SNHLY, CDR2 FYNNEI. The table came from immunoSEQ multiplex PCR; TCRdb's copy has only in-frame clones and leaves some out. The data show some 120,000 clones, roughly 90% seen once. This clone was recorded many times. Its antigen remains unknown. Source: peripheral blood, taken on day 0 of AZD1222 vaccination. This TCR was sampled from an adult in good health. V and J are TRBV2 and TRBJ2-6; D unresolved. CDR3 in amino acids: CASTGGANVLTF. DNA of the CDR3: TGTGCCAGCACGGGTGGGGCCAACGTCCTGACTTTC.